A selection of T cell receptor beta chains follows, all from one sample in a study of control samples from healthy donors and cancer patients. The assay was immunoSEQ multiplex PCR, and TCRdb's table has in-frame clones only and misses some. The table lists roughly 100,000 clones, roughly 90% of them singletons. Sequenced input: blood. Receptors originate from a human donor in good health. The donor label of this sample is uncertain. Each CDR3 is given with its conserved first and last residue. The order of the fields is D gene, J gene, clone size, V gene, CDR3 protein, CDR3 DNA. A D gene is named only where the DNA matches it firmly. Expanded clones get a size class; other rows say once, few or many, or leave the size out.

D gene: .
J gene: TRBJ1-2
clone size: .
V gene: TRBV24-1
CDR3 protein: CATSDSGTFYGYTF
CDR3 DNA: TGTGCCACCAGTGATTCCGGCACTTTCTATGGCTACACCTTC

D gene: .
J gene: TRBJ2-7
clone size: .
V gene: TRBV19
CDR3 protein: CASTPTDGHNPSYEQYF
CDR3 DNA: TGTGCCAGTACCCCCACCGACGGGCATAACCCTTCCTACGAGCAGTACTTC

D gene: .
J gene: TRBJ2-2
clone size: .
V gene: TRBV19
CDR3 protein: CASSPALGTGELFF
CDR3 DNA: TGTGCCAGTAGCCCAGCGCTGGGGACCGGGGAGCTGTTTTTT

D gene: TRBD1
J gene: TRBJ2-7
clone size: .
V gene: TRBV9
CDR3 protein: CASSGTGTHEQYF
CDR3 DNA: TGTGCCAGCAGCGGGACAGGGACCCACGAGCAGTACTTC

D gene: .
J gene: TRBJ2-6
clone size: .
V gene: TRBV7-8
CDR3 protein: CASSLVRQTSGANVLTF
CDR3 DNA: TGTGCCAGCAGCTTAGTTCGGCAGACCTCTGGGGCCAACGTCCTGACTTTC

D gene: TRBD1
J gene: TRBJ1-2
clone size: .
V gene: TRBV10-2
CDR3 protein: CASGAPGQGVSYTF
CDR3 DNA: TGCGCCAGCGGCGCTCCGGGACAGGGAGTTAGCTACACCTTC

D gene: .
J gene: TRBJ1-2
clone size: .
V gene: TRBV2
CDR3 protein: CASSYGLQGGYGYTF
CDR3 DNA: TGTGCCAGCTCGTATGGCCTACAGGGTGGTTATGGCTACACCTTC

D gene: .
J gene: TRBJ1-1
clone size: .
V gene: TRBV6-5
CDR3 protein: CASSVGGTEAFF
CDR3 DNA: TGTGCCAGCAGCGTTGGGGGCACTGAAGCTTTCTTT

D gene: .
J gene: TRBJ2-5
clone size: .
V gene: TRBV5-1
CDR3 protein: CASEMRETQYF
CDR3 DNA: TGCGCCAGCGAGATGCGTGAGACCCAGTACTTC

D gene: TRBD1
J gene: TRBJ1-1
clone size: .
V gene: TRBV2
CDR3 protein: CASGTAFRNTEAFF
CDR3 DNA: TGTGCCAGCGGGACAGCTTTTAGGAACACTGAAGCTTTCTTT

D gene: TRBD1
J gene: TRBJ1-3
clone size: .
V gene: TRBV6-5
CDR3 protein: CASRTQGISGNTIYF
CDR3 DNA: TGTGCCAGCAGGACACAGGGGATCTCTGGAAACACCATATATTTT

D gene: .
J gene: TRBJ1-2
clone size: .
V gene: TRBV19
CDR3 protein: CASSRGGSGYTF
CDR3 DNA: TGTGCCAGTAGTAGAGGGGGATCTGGCTACACCTTC

D gene: .
J gene: TRBJ2-3
clone size: once
V gene: TRBV5-1
CDR3 protein: CASSLGGSTDTQYF
CDR3 DNA: TGCGCCAGCAGCTTGGGGGGGAGCACAGATACGCAGTATTTT

D gene: TRBD2
J gene: TRBJ2-3
clone size: .
V gene: TRBV9
CDR3 protein: CASSVGGSGGSFTDTQYF
CDR3 DNA: TGTGCCAGCAGCGTAGGTGGTAGCGGGGGCTCCTTCACAGATACGCAGTATTTT

D gene: .
J gene: TRBJ1-1
clone size: .
V gene: TRBV18
CDR3 protein: CASSPWAGPSTEAFF
CDR3 DNA: TGTGCCAGCTCACCCTGGGCAGGGCCAAGCACTGAAGCTTTCTTT

D gene: .
J gene: TRBJ2-5
clone size: .
V gene: TRBV5-4
CDR3 protein: CASSGRPLAEETQYF
CDR3 DNA: TGTGCCAGCAGCGGTCGCCCGTTAGCGGAAGAGACCCAGTACTTC

D gene: TRBD1
J gene: TRBJ1-4
clone size: .
V gene: TRBV9
CDR3 protein: CASSDGQGGDEKLFF
CDR3 DNA: TGTGCCAGCAGCGACGGACAGGGGGGCGATGAAAAACTGTTTTTT

D gene: TRBD1
J gene: TRBJ1-2
clone size: .
V gene: TRBV3-1/TRBV3-2
CDR3 protein: CASSLTGYGYTF
CDR3 DNA: TGTGCCAGCAGCCTGACAGGGTATGGCTACACCTTC

D gene: TRBD2
J gene: TRBJ2-1
clone size: .
V gene: TRBV29-1
CDR3 protein: CSVGASGGDNEQFF
CDR3 DNA: TGCAGCGTTGGGGCTAGCGGGGGGGACAATGAGCAGTTCTTC

D gene: .
J gene: TRBJ1-3
clone size: .
V gene: TRBV9
CDR3 protein: CASSVEGGLSTIYF
CDR3 DNA: TGTGCCAGCAGCGTAGAGGGGGGTTTGAGTACCATATATTTT

D gene: .
J gene: TRBJ1-2
clone size: .
V gene: TRBV3-1/TRBV3-2
CDR3 protein: CASSQDLKGESYGYTF
CDR3 DNA: TGTGCCAGCAGCCAAGATTTGAAGGGCGAATCCTATGGCTACACCTTC

D gene: .
J gene: TRBJ1-2
clone size: .
V gene: TRBV7-2
CDR3 protein: CASSLAAANYGYTF
CDR3 DNA: TGTGCCAGCAGCTTAGCGGCGGCTAACTATGGCTACACCTTC

D gene: TRBD2
J gene: TRBJ2-1
clone size: .
V gene: TRBV6-5
CDR3 protein: CASRGAGLGEGEQFF
CDR3 DNA: TGTGCCAGCAGGGGGGCGGGACTAGGGGAGGGTGAGCAGTTCTTC

D gene: TRBD2
J gene: TRBJ2-3
clone size: .
V gene: TRBV24-1
CDR3 protein: CATSRAGGTDTQYF
CDR3 DNA: TGTGCCACCAGCCGAGCGGGGGGCACAGATACGCAGTATTTT

D gene: TRBD1
J gene: TRBJ1-2
clone size: .
V gene: TRBV6-5
CDR3 protein: CASRPGGNYGYTF
CDR3 DNA: TGTGCCAGCAGACCAGGGGGCAACTATGGCTACACCTTC

D gene: .
J gene: TRBJ1-3
clone size: .
V gene: TRBV12-3/TRBV12-4
CDR3 protein: CASSRSGHTIYF
CDR3 DNA: TGTGCCAGCAGCCGGTCAGGGCACACCATATATTTT

D gene: .
J gene: TRBJ1-6
clone size: .
V gene: TRBV18
CDR3 protein: CASSPTGPAANSPLHF
CDR3 DNA: TGTGCCAGCTCACCGACAGGACCGGCGGCAAATTCACCCCTCCACTTT